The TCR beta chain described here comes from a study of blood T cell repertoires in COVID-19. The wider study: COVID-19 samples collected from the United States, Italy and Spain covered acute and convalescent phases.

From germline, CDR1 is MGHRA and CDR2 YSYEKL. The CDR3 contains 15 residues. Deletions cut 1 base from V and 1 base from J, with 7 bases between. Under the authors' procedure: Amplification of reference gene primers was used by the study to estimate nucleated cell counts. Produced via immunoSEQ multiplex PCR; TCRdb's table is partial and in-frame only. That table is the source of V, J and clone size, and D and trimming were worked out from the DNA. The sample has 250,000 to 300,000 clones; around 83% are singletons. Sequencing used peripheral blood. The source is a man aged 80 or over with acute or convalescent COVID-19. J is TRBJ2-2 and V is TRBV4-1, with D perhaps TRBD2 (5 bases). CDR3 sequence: CASSQGGGNTGELFF. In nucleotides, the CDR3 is TGCGCCAGCAGCCAAGGAGGAGGGAACACCGGGGAGCTGTTTTTT.